The rows below give T cell receptor beta chains drawn from one sample of a study of naive and memory T cell subsets. TCRdb re-called the UMI-ligation and nested PCR reads with MiXCR, one entry per CDR3 protein. The sample gives about 150,000 distinct CDR3 sequences, over 20% of which show up once; less than 0.13% is in the top ten. The specimen sequenced was naive CD4+ T cells from blood. These receptor sequences come from a human donor in good health. Both conserved end residues are part of each CDR3. The order of the fields is V gene, CDR3 protein.

V gene: TRBV27
CDR3 protein: CASSQGTGLYYNEQFF

V gene: TRBV20-1
CDR3 protein: CSARRDREETQYF

V gene: TRBV18
CDR3 protein: CASSPIRSRHTDNEQFF

V gene: TRBV28
CDR3 protein: CASSLGGVAYEQYF

V gene: TRBV14
CDR3 protein: CASSQFAGVNTGELFF

V gene: TRBV7-2
CDR3 protein: CASSLDRGSGYTF

V gene: TRBV29-1
CDR3 protein: CSTQDGNNQPQHF

V gene: TRBV7-9
CDR3 protein: CASSLELAGGHEQFF

V gene: TRBV20-1
CDR3 protein: CSADDRLNTEAFF

V gene: TRBV3-1
CDR3 protein: CASSQGGRPYEQYF

V gene: TRBV3-1
CDR3 protein: CASSQDLPSGSWLNEQFF

V gene: TRBV29-1
CDR3 protein: CSVVGSGSNQPQHF

V gene: TRBV5-4
CDR3 protein: CASSLRGPDTDTQYF

V gene: TRBV6-5
CDR3 protein: CASSYLTGGEQYF

V gene: TRBV2
CDR3 protein: CASTEQGGSNQPQHF

V gene: TRBV5-6
CDR3 protein: CASSSGLRSKNEQFF

V gene: TRBV7-9
CDR3 protein: CASSLAISLNEQFF

V gene: TRBV18
CDR3 protein: CASSPPSRNEQFF

V gene: TRBV24-1
CDR3 protein: CATSDRTSARGYDEQFF

V gene: TRBV29-1
CDR3 protein: CSVEGGPGADTQYF

V gene: TRBV5-1
CDR3 protein: CASSMDRIDTDTQYF

V gene: TRBV19
CDR3 protein: CASRKEGRDEQYF

V gene: TRBV4-1
CDR3 protein: CASSQDGQASSYNEQFF

V gene: TRBV6-5
CDR3 protein: CASSYAGGEQYF

V gene: TRBV25-1
CDR3 protein: CASSEPGGAHGYTF

V gene: TRBV20-1
CDR3 protein: CSARVGLDTQYF

V gene: TRBV5-6
CDR3 protein: CASSLARTSGTTDTQYF

V gene: TRBV6-5
CDR3 protein: CASSYRTETNYGYTF

V gene: TRBV27
CDR3 protein: CASNNRGQETQYF

V gene: TRBV20-1
CDR3 protein: CSARDRGRVRQPQHF

V gene: TRBV5-1
CDR3 protein: CASSLDPAGTYEQYF

V gene: TRBV29-1
CDR3 protein: CSVEDDKGFSYEQFF

V gene: TRBV28
CDR3 protein: CASSPHLGAGETYEQYF

V gene: TRBV2
CDR3 protein: CASSEAIEINEQFF

V gene: TRBV7-9
CDR3 protein: CASSLAGAGYEQYF

V gene: TRBV7-2
CDR3 protein: CASSTPWGREKLFF

V gene: TRBV6-1
CDR3 protein: CASSVGRDQPQHF

V gene: TRBV7-2
CDR3 protein: CASNRDSLWTEAFF

V gene: TRBV29-1
CDR3 protein: CSLGGGFTSTDTQYF

V gene: TRBV27
CDR3 protein: CASSSLAGGETQYF

V gene: TRBV28
CDR3 protein: CASRVPGQAFGAAFF